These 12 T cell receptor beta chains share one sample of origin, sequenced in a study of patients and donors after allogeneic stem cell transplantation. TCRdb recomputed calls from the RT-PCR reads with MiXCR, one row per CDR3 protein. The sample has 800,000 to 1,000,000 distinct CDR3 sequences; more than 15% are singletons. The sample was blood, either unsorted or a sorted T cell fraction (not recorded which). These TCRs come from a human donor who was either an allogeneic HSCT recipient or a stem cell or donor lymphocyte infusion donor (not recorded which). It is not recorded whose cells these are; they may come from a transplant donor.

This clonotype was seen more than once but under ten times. The CDR3 DNA reads as TGCGCCAGCAGCTTGTGGACGGCCTCTGGAGGCTACACCTTC. Amino acids: CASSLWTASGGYTF. The chain has TRBV5-1 and TRBJ1-2; no clear D gene. Germline CDR1 is SGHRS and CDR2 is YFSETQ. The germline V and J ends were trimmed by 1 base and 8 bases, with 15 bases remaining between them. The CDR3 has 14 amino acids.

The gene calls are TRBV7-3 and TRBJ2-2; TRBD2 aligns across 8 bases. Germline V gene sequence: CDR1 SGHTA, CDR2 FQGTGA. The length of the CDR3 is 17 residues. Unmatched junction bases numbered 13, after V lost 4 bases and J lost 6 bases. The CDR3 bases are TGTGCCAGCAGCTACCCTTGGCGACCGGGAGGGGCCGGGGAGCTGTTTTTT. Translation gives CASSYPWRPGGAGELFF.

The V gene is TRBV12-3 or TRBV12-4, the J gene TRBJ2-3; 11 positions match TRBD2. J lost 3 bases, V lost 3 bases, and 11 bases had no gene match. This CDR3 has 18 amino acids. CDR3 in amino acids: CASSFALLAGGKTDTQYF. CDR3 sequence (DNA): TGTGCCAGCAGTTTTGCCCTCCTAGCGGGAGGTAAAACAGATACGCAGTATTTT.

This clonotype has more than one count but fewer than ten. The CDR3 DNA is TGCGCCAGCAGCCGGAAGACAGGGGGCGCGGAGGGGACCTACGAGCAGTACTTC. It translates to CASSRKTGGAEGTYEQYF. The chain uses TRBV5-1 and TRBJ2-7, with TRBD1 identical over 10 bases. The germline V gene has CDR1 SGHRS and CDR2 YFSETQ. The junction had 15 bases not matched to a gene; V was cut back by 4 bases and J by 2 bases. The CDR3 contains 18 residues.

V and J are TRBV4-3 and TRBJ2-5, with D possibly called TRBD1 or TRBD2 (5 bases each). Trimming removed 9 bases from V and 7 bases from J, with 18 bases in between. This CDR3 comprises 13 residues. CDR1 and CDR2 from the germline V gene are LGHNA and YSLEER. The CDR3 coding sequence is TGCGCCAGAACCGGGACCCCCTTGCGGACCCAGTACTTC. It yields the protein CARTGTPLRTQYF.

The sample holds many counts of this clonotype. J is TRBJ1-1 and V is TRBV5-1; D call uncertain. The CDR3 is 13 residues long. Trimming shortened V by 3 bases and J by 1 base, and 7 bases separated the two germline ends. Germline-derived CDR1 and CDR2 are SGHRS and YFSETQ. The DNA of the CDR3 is TGCGCCAGCAGCTCGGACCCGAACACTGAAGCTTTCTTT. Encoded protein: CASSSDPNTEAFF.

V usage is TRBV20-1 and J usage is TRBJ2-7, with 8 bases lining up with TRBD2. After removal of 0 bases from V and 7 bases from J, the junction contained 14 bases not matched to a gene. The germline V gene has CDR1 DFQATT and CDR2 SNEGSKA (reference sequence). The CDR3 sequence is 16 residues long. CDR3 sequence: CSARDWASGGIREQYF. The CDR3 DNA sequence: TGCAGTGCTAGAGATTGGGCAAGCGGGGGTATACGGGAGCAGTACTTC.

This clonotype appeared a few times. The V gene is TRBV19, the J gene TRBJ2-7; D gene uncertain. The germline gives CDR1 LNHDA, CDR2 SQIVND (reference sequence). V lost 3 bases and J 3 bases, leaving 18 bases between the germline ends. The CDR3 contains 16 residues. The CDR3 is CASSILAGPRGYEQYF. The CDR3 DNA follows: TGTGCCAGTAGTATCCTGGCCGGGCCTCGCGGCTACGAGCAGTACTTC.

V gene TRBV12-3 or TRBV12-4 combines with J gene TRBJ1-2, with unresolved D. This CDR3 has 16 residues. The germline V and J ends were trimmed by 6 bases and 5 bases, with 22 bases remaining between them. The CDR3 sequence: CASSLVGFERRYGYTF. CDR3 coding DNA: TGTGCCAGCAGCCTCGTAGGATTCGAAAGACGATATGGCTACACCTTC.

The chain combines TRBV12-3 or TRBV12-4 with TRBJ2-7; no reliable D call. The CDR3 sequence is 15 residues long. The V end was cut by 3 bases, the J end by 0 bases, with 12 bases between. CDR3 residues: CASSLTQRSSYEQYF. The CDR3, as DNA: TGTGCCAGCAGTTTGACTCAGAGGAGCTCCTACGAGCAGTACTTC.

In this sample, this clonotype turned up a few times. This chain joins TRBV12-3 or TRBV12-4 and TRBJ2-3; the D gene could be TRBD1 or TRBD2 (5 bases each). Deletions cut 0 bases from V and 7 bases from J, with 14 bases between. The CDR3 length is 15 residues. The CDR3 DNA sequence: TGTGCCAGCAGTTTAGCGGGGGTGTTCGGTAATACGCAGTATTTT. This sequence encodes CASSLAGVFGNTQYF.

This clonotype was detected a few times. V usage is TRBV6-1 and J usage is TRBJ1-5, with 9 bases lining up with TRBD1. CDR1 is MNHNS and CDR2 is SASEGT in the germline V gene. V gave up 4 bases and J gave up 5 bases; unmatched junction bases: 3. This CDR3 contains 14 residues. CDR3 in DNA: TGTGCCAGCAGTGTGGGACAGGGACATCAGCCCCAGCATTTT. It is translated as CASSVGQGHQPQHF.